The rows below give T cell receptor beta chains drawn from one sample of a study of blood T cell repertoires in COVID-19. Method: immunoSEQ multiplex PCR; TCRdb's copy keeps in-frame clones and lacks some. The sample lists some 60,000 clones, around four fifths occurring once. The sample was peripheral blood. The receptors here all came from a woman aged 80 or older with acute or convalescent COVID-19. Both conserved end residues are part of each CDR3. The order of the fields is V gene, clone size, CDR3 protein. Where a row states a size, it is once, few, many or the class of an expanded clone; other rows omit it.

V gene: TRBV11-2; clone size: NA; CDR3 protein: CASSFQGYEQYF
V gene: TRBV7-3; clone size: NA; CDR3 protein: CASSLGATSGNTIYF
V gene: TRBV19; clone size: NA; CDR3 protein: CASSIVLAGGLLRTDTQYF
V gene: TRBV6-1; clone size: NA; CDR3 protein: CASSEVTGTIMGYTF
V gene: TRBV5-4; clone size: NA; CDR3 protein: CASSLLGAGVETQYF
V gene: TRBV12-3/TRBV12-4; clone size: NA; CDR3 protein: CASKGAVETQYF
V gene: TRBV2; clone size: NA; CDR3 protein: CASSPGRETPSEQYF
V gene: TRBV7-9; clone size: NA; CDR3 protein: CASSLGLAGGLEQFF
V gene: TRBV2; clone size: NA; CDR3 protein: CASSDGGGTPLHF
V gene: TRBV6-5; clone size: NA; CDR3 protein: CASRMTGLNEKLFF
V gene: TRBV3-1/TRBV3-2; clone size: NA; CDR3 protein: CASSQFFVGTKPEQYF
V gene: TRBV2; clone size: NA; CDR3 protein: CASSKWATGAGELFF
V gene: TRBV30; clone size: NA; CDR3 protein: CAWSFGRTGNTIYF
V gene: TRBV7-2; clone size: NA; CDR3 protein: CASSLGLGAGNSPLHF
V gene: TRBV25-1; clone size: NA; CDR3 protein: CASSGAGVENIQYF
V gene: TRBV28; clone size: once; CDR3 protein: CASSVALEGYTF
V gene: TRBV7-8; clone size: once; CDR3 protein: CASSPNRQGGAIQYF
V gene: TRBV19; clone size: NA; CDR3 protein: CASSNLGTGWTALHF
V gene: TRBV3-1/TRBV3-2; clone size: NA; CDR3 protein: CASSQGGQPQHF
V gene: TRBV7-3; clone size: NA; CDR3 protein: CASSLTFRTGSYNEQFF
V gene: TRBV7-5; clone size: NA; CDR3 protein: CARSFFEDREETQYF
V gene: TRBV10-2; clone size: once; CDR3 protein: CASSSTDYEQYF
V gene: TRBV19; clone size: once; CDR3 protein: CASSIGPPGMNEQFF
V gene: TRBV19; clone size: NA; CDR3 protein: CASSKPPHNEQFF
V gene: TRBV3-1/TRBV3-2; clone size: NA; CDR3 protein: CASSQSGAGETQYF
V gene: TRBV7-2; clone size: NA; CDR3 protein: CASSFPGSYEQYF
V gene: TRBV4-2; clone size: NA; CDR3 protein: CASSQEQGRGQPQHF
V gene: TRBV5-1; clone size: NA; CDR3 protein: CASSRDSYEQYF
V gene: TRBV4-2; clone size: NA; CDR3 protein: CASSQEGALAGWYNEQFF
V gene: TRBV20-1; clone size: NA; CDR3 protein: CSASRWEIRNQPQHF
V gene: TRBV10-3; clone size: few; CDR3 protein: CAISERGTEAFF
V gene: TRBV28; clone size: NA; CDR3 protein: CASSSTSPTWGRQAFF
V gene: TRBV7-3; clone size: NA; CDR3 protein: CGQPGETQYF
V gene: TRBV24-1; clone size: NA; CDR3 protein: CATSQGDNQPQHF
V gene: TRBV29-1; clone size: NA; CDR3 protein: CSVGLSYEQYF
V gene: TRBV29-1; clone size: few; CDR3 protein: CTDRGANGYTF
V gene: TRBV6-1; clone size: NA; CDR3 protein: CASSGLLGTGISLNQPQHF
V gene: TRBV9; clone size: NA; CDR3 protein: CASSAIPRAFDSPLHF
V gene: TRBV9; clone size: NA; CDR3 protein: CASSVSTNTGELFF
V gene: TRBV7-9; clone size: NA; CDR3 protein: CASSLARNNSPLHF
V gene: TRBV29-1; clone size: NA; CDR3 protein: CSVRGSSYEQYF
V gene: TRBV6-1; clone size: few; CDR3 protein: CASSEGTTNQETQYF
V gene: TRBV28; clone size: NA; CDR3 protein: CASSSGSGSLAKNIQYF
V gene: TRBV6-5; clone size: NA; CDR3 protein: CASSYQGEQYF
V gene: TRBV5-1; clone size: NA; CDR3 protein: CASSLNEPPGLHF